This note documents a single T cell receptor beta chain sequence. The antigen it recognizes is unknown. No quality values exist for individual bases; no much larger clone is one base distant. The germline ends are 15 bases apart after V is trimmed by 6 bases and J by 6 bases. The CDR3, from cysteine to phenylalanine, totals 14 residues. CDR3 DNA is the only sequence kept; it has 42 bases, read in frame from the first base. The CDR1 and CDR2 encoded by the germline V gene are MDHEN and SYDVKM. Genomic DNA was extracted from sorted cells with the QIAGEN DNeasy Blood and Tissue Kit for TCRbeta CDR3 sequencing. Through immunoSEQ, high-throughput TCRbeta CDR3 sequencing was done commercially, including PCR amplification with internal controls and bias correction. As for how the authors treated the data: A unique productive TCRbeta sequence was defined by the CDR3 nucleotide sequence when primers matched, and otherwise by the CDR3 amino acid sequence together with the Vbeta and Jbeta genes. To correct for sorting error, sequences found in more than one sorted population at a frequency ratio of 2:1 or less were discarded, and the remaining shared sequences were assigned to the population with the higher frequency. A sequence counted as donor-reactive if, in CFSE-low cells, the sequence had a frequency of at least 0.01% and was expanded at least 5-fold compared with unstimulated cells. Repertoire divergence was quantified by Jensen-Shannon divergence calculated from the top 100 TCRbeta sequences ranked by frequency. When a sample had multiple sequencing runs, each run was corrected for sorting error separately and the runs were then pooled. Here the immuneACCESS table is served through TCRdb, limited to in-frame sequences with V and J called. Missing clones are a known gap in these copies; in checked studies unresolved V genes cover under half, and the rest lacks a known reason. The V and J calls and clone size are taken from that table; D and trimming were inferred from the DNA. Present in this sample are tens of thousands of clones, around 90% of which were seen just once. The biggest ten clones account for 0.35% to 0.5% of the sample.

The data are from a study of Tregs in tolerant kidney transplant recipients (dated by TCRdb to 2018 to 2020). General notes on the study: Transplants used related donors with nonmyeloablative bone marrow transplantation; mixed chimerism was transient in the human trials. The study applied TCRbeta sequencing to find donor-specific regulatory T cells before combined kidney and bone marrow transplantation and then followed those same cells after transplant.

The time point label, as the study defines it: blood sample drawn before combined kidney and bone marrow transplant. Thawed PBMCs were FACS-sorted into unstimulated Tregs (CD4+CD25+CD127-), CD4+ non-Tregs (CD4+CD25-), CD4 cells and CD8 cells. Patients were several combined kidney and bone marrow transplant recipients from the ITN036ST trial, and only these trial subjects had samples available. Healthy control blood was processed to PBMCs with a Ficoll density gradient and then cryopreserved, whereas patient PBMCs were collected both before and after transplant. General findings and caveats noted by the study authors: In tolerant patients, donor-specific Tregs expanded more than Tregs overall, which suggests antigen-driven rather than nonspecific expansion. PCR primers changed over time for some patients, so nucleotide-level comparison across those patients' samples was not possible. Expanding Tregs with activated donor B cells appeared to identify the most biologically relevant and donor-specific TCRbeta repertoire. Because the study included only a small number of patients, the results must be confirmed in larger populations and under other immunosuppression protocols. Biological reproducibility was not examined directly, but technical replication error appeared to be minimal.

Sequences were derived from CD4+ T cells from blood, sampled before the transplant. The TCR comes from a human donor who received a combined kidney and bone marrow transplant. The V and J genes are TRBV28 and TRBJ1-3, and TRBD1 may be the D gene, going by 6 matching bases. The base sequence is TGTGCCAGCAGCACTCCCGGACAGAAAAACACCATATATTTT. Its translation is CASSTPGQKNTIYF.